The sequence of this TCR beta chain was determined in a study of response to subunit inactivated influenza vaccine. Overall study findings and caveats: It was the authors' suggestion that each seasonal influenza vaccination recruits few new T cells.

TCRdb itself ran the RT-PCR reads through MiXCR, one entry per CDR3 protein. The sample shows 600,000 to 700,000 distinct CDR3 sequences, 13% to 15% of them seen only once. In the case of this clonotype: The antigen is not known.

Here the sequenced sample was PBMCs from blood, taken approximately 15 days before vaccination. This clonotype was sampled from a man between 45 and 60 years old who received an inactivated influenza vaccine.

Here the CDR3 DNA reads TGTGCCAGCAGCCCTCGGGCGGGACAGACTAATGAAAAACTGTTTTTT. Its translation is CASSPRAGQTNEKLFF. The chain joins TRBV5-6 to TRBJ1-4, with TRBD1 matching 7 bases. Trimming at V came to 4 bases and at J to 2 bases, leaving 8 bases not matched to a gene. The germline V gene encodes CDR1 SGHDT and CDR2 YYEEEE. CDR3 length equals 16 residues.